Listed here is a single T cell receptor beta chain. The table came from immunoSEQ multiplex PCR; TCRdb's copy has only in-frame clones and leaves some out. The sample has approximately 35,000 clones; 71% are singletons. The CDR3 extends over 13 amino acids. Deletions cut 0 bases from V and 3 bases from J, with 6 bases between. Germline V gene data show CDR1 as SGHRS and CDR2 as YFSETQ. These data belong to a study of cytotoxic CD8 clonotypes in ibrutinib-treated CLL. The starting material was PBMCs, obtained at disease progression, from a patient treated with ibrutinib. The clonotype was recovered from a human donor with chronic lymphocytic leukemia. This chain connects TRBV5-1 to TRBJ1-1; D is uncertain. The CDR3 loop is CASSLGQYTEAFF. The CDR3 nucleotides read TGCGCCAGCAGCTTGGGACAATACACTGAAGCTTTCTTT. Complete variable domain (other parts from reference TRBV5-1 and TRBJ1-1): KAGVTQTPRYLIKTRGQQVTLSCSPISGHRSVSWYQQTPGQGLQFLFEYFSETQRNKGNFPGRFSGRQFSNSRSEMNVSTLELGDSALYLCASSLGQYTEAFFGQGTRLTVV.